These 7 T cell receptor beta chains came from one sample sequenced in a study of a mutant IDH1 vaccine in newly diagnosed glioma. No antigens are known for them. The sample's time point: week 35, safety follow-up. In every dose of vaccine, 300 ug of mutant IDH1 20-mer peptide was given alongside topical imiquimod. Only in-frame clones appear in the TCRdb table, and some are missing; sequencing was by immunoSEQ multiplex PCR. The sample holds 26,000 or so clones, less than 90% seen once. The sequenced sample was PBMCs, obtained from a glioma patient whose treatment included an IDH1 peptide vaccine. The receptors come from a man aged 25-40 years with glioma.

The CDR3: CASTLQGDWELFF. DNA for the CDR3: TGTGCCAGCACCCTACAAGGGGACTGGGAGCTGTTTTTT. The rearrangement links TRBV7-9 to TRBJ2-2; maybe TRBD2 (6 bases). V was pared by 7 bases and J by 9 bases, with 15 bases between. The CDR3 is 13 residues long. Germline CDR1 reads SEHNR; CDR2 reads FQNEAQ (reference sequence).

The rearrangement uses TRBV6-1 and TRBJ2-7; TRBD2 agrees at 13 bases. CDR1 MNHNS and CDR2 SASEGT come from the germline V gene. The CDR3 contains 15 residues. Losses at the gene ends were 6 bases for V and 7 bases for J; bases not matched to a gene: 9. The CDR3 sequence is CASRPLAGGPGEQYF. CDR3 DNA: TGTGCCAGCAGACCACTAGCGGGAGGGCCCGGAGAGCAGTACTTC.

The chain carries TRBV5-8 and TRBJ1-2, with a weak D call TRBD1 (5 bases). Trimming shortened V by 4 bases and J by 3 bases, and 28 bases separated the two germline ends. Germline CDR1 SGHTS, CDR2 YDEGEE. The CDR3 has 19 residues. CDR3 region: CASSANWEGTRNVYYGYTF. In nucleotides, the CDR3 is TGTGCCAGCAGCGCAAACTGGGAAGGGACCCGTAACGTGTACTATGGCTACACCTTC.

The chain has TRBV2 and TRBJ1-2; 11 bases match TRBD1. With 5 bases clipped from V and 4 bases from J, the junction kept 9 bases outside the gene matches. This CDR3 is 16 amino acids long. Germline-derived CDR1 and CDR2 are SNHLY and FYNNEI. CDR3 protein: CASSRTRDRGFYGYTF. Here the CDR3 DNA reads TGTGCCAGCAGTCGAACCCGGGACAGGGGGTTCTATGGCTACACCTTC.

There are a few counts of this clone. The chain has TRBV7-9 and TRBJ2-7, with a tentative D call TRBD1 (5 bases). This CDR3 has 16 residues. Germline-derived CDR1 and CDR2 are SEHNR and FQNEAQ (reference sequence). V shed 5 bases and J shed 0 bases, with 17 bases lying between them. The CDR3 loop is CASSTFDSLSSYEQYF. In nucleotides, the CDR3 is TGTGCCAGCAGCACCTTCGACAGCTTAAGCTCCTACGAGCAGTACTTC. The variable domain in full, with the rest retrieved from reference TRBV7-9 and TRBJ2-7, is DTGVSQNPRHKITKRGQNVTFRCDPISEHNRLYWYRQTLGQGPEFLTYFQNEAQLEKSRLLSDRFSAERPKGSFSTLEIQRTEQGDSAMYLCASSTFDSLSSYEQYFGPGTRLTVT.

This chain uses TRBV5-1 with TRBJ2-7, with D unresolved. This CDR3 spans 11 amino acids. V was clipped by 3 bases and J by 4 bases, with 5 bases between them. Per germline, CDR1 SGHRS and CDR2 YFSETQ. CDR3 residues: CASSSAYEQYF. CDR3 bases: TGCGCCAGCAGCTCAGCTTACGAGCAGTACTTC. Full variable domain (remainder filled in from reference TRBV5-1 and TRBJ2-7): KAGVTQTPRYLIKTRGQQVTLSCSPISGHRSVSWYQQTPGQGLQFLFEYFSETQRNKGNFPGRFSGRQFSNSRSEMNVSTLELGDSALYLCASSSAYEQYFGPGTRLTVT.

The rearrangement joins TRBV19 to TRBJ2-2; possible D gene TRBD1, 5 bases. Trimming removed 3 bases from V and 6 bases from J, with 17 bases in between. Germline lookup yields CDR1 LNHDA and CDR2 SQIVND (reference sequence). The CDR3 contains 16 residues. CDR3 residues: CASSIWGRTVAGELFF. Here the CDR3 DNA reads TGTGCCAGTAGTATTTGGGGCAGGACGGTCGCCGGGGAGCTGTTTTTT.